This TCR beta chain was obtained from a study of cytomegalovirus exposure and HLA in healthy donors. Study details: Among about 200 million T cells, an earlier analysis found 90 million to 130 million unique TCR beta sequences. General observations from the study: DRB1 showed the most TCR associations and HLA-C the fewest in a later analysis, as rates varied by HLA locus. A later analysis appeared to link common viral pathogens to several of the most significant clusters.

A remark on this clone: Its matching antigen is unknown.

Use of 60 Vbeta and 13 Jbeta primers characterized the PCR. Sequenced by immunoSEQ multiplex PCR; TCRdb stores in-frame clones only, minus some. The data hold 150,000 to 180,000 clones, with 60% to 85% observed a single time. Germline CDR1 is SGHRS and CDR2 is YFSETQ. After removal of 4 bases from V and 5 bases from J, the junction contained 11 bases not matched to a gene. There are 15 residues in the CDR3. The rearrangement joins TRBV5-1 to TRBJ1-2; 7 bases match TRBD1. The TCR was taken from a woman between 35 and 50 years old in good health and CMV-seronegative. The source material was PBMCs. The CDR3 spells CASSLGQEPRYGYTF. The CDR3 DNA follows: TGCGCCAGCAGCCTAGGACAGGAGCCTCGATATGGCTACACCTTC.